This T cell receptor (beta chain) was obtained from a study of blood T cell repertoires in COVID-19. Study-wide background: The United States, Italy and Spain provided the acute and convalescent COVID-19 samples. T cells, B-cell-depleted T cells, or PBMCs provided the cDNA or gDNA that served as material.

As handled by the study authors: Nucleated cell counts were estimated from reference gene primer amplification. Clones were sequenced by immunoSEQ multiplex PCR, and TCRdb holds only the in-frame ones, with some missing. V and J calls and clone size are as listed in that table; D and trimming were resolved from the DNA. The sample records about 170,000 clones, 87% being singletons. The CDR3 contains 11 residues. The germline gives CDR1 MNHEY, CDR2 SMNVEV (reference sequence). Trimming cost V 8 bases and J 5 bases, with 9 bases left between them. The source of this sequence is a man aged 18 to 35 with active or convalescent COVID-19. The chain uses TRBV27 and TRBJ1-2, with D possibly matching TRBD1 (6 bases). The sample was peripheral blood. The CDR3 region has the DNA TGTGCCAGCGGGCAGGGGTATGGCTACACCTTC. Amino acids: CASGQGYGYTF.